These T cell receptor beta chains were read from a single sample in a study of shared clonotypes between healthy human individuals. Generated by immunoSEQ multiplex PCR, the TCRdb table keeps only in-frame clones and is missing some. This sample has about 1.1 million clones, with approximately 80% found just once. Sequenced sample: memory CD4+ T cells from PBMCs. All receptors derive from a man between 18 and 35 years old in good health. Some clones in this sample may be carry-over from other donors' samples. The CDR3 runs from the conserved cysteine through the conserved F or W. A D gene is named only where the DNA matches it firmly. Not every row has a clone size; where given, it reads once, few, many or a size class.

clone size | D gene | J gene | V gene | CDR3 DNA | CDR3 protein
- | - | TRBJ2-2 | TRBV28 | TGTGCCAGCACCCAAGGGCCTGGGGGCGGGGAGCTGTTTTTT | CASTQGPGGGELFF
- | - | TRBJ2-2 | TRBV5-1 | TGCGCCAGCAGCTGGGGACAATCGGGGGAGCTGTTTTTT | CASSWGQSGELFF
- | TRBD1 | TRBJ1-2 | TRBV28 | TGTGCCAGCAGACCTGGACAGGGGGGAGATGGCTACACCTTC | CASRPGQGGDGYTF
- | TRBD2 | TRBJ2-3 | TRBV28 | TGTGCCAGCAGCCTGGATTTAGCGGGAGGCACAGATACGCAGTATTTT | CASSLDLAGGTDTQYF
- | - | TRBJ2-7 | TRBV7-6 | TGTGCCAGCAGCTTACTAGCCAATCTTAAGGATGGGGACGAGCAGTACTTC | CASSLLANLKDGDEQYF
- | - | TRBJ2-4 | TRBV30 | TGTGCCTGGAGTGTGATTAGCGGAGCCAAAAACATTCAGTACTTC | CAWSVISGAKNIQYF
- | - | TRBJ1-2 | TRBV16 | TGTGCCAGCAGCCACGGAAACGGCATTAACTATGGCTACACCTTC | CASSHGNGINYGYTF
- | TRBD1 | TRBJ2-3 | TRBV18 | TGTGCCAGCTCCGCGGGACAGGGGGCCACAGATACGCAGTATTTT | CASSAGQGATDTQYF
- | - | TRBJ2-2 | TRBV11-2 | TGTGCCAGCAGCCCCAGGGGCGCATCGAACACCGGGGAGCTGTTTTTT | CASSPRGASNTGELFF
- | TRBD1 | TRBJ2-3 | TRBV30 | TGTGCCTGGAATCGAGGACAGGGGAGAGATACGCAGTATTTT | CAWNRGQGRDTQYF
- | TRBD1 | TRBJ1-3 | TRBV9 | TGTGCCAGCAGCGTAGAAGGGGGCGGAAACACCATATATTTT | CASSVEGGGNTIYF
- | - | TRBJ2-7 | TRBV2 | TGTGCCAGCCATTACGGTGGCGAGCAGTACTTC | CASHYGGEQYF
once | - | TRBJ2-6 | TRBV7-9 | TGTGCCAGCAGCCGCGGGGGGGCCAACGTCCTGACTTTC | CASSRGGANVLTF
- | - | TRBJ1-2 | TRBV5-1 | TGCGCCAGCAGCTTGAGTACGAACTATGGCTACACCTTC | CASSLSTNYGYTF
- | TRBD1 | TRBJ2-7 | TRBV14 | TGTGCCAGCAGCCAAGAACAGGGGGAGGCCTACGAGCAGTACTTC | CASSQEQGEAYEQYF
- | - | TRBJ2-1 | TRBV6-1 | TGTGCCAGCACCTGGGTCCCTCTGGCTTACAATGAGCAGTTCTTC | CASTWVPLAYNEQFF
- | TRBD1 | TRBJ2-5 | TRBV28 | TGTGCCAGCAGTTTAGGAGGGACAGGGGGTCAAGAGACCCAGTACTTC | CASSLGGTGGQETQYF
few | - | TRBJ1-5 | TRBV2 | TGTGCCAGCAGTGATTATACTAATCAGCCCCAGCATTTT | CASSDYTNQPQHF
- | TRBD1 | TRBJ2-2 | TRBV6-5 | TGTGCCAGCAGTCCATACAGGGGTCCCACCGGGGAGCTGTTTTTT | CASSPYRGPTGELFF
few | - | TRBJ1-1 | TRBV21-1 | TGTGCCAGCAGCAAAGGGCGTCAGAGGAACACTGAAGCTTTCTTT | CASSKGRQRNTEAFF
- | TRBD2 | TRBJ2-5 | TRBV18 | TGTGCCAGCTCACGGACTAGCGGGAGCCAAGAGACCCAGTACTTC | CASSRTSGSQETQYF
- | - | TRBJ2-5 | TRBV28 | TGTGCCAGCAGTTTATGGCAAGAGACCCAGTACTTC | CASSLWQETQYF
- | TRBD2 | TRBJ2-4 | TRBV15 | TGTGCCACCAGCACTCGGACTAGTCGGGCACACTTC | CATSTRTSRAHF